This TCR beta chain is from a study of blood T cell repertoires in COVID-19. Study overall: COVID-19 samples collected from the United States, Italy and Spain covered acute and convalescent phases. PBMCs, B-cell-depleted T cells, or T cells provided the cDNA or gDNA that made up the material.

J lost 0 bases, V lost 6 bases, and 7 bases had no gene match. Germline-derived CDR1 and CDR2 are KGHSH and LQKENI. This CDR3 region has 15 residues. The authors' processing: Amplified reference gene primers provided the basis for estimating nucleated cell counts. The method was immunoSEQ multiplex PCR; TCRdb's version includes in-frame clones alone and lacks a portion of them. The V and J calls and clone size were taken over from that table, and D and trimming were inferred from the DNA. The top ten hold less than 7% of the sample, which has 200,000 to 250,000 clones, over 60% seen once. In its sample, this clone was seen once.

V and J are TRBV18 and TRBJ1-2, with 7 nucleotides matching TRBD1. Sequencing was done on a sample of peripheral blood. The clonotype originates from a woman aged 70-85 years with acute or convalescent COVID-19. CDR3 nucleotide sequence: TGTGCCAGCTCCGCAGGACAGGTGCCTAACTATGGCTACACCTTC. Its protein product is CASSAGQVPNYGYTF.